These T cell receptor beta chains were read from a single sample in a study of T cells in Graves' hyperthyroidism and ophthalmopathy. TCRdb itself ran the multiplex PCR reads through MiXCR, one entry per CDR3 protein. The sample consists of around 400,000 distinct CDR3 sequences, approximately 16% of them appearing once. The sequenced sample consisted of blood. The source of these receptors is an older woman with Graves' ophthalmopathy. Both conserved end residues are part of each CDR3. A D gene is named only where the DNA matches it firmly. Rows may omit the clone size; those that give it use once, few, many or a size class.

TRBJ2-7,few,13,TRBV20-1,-,CSASGLQTYGQYF,TGCAGTGCTAGTGGTCTTCAGACCTACGGGCAGTACTTC
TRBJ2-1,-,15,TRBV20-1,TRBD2,CSARTSSGRAVEQFF,TGCAGTGCTAGAACCTCCAGCGGGAGGGCGGTTGAGCAGTTCTTC
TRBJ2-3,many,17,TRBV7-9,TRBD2,CASSLADGGVITDTQYF,TGTGCCAGCAGCTTAGCCGACGGGGGGGTCATCACAGATACGCAGTATTTT
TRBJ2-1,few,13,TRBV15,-,CATSRDFGYEQFF,TGTGCCACCAGCAGAGATTTCGGCTATGAGCAGTTCTTC
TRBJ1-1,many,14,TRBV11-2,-,CASSLTGVNTEAFF,TGTGCCAGCAGCTTAACGGGAGTAAACACTGAAGCTTTCTTT
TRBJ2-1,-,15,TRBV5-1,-,CASSLVRSSYNEQFF,TGCGCCAGCAGCTTGGTCCGGAGCTCCTACAATGAGCAGTTCTTC
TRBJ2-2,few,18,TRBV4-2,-,CASSQDTEQRVGTGELFF,TGTGCCAGCAGCCAAGATACGGAACAGAGGGTGGGCACCGGGGAGCTGTTTTTT
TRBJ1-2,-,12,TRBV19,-,CASTGGNYGYTF,TGTGCCAGTACTGGGGGCAACTATGGCTACACCTTC
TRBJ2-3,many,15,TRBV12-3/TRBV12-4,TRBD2,CASNPSGSGTDTQYF,TGTGCCAGCAATCCTAGCGGGAGTGGGACAGATACGCAGTATTTT
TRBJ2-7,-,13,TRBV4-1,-,CASSPELTYEQYF,TGCGCCAGCAGCCCCGAGCTGACCTACGAGCAGTACTTC
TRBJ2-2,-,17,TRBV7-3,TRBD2,CASSGASGILVTGELFF,TGTGCCAGCAGCGGGGCTAGCGGGATCCTCGTCACCGGGGAGCTGTTTTTT
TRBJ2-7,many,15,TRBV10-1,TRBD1,CASSESGTGSYEQYF,TGCGCCAGCAGTGAGTCCGGGACAGGGTCCTACGAGCAGTACTTC
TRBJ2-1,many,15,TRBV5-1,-,CASREKAGEYLEQFF,TGCGCCAGCAGGGAAAAGGCAGGGGAATATCTAGAGCAGTTCTTC
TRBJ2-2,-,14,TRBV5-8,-,CASSLNILAGELFF,TGTGCCAGCAGCTTAAACATCCTCGCCGGGGAGCTGTTTTTT
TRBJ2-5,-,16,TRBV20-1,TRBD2,CSARVGTGGRVGTQYF,TGCAGTGCTAGAGTCGGGACGGGAGGGCGAGTCGGGACCCAGTACTTC
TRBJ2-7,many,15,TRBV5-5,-,CASSLAGSRTYEQYF,TGTGCCAGCAGCTTGGCCGGCTCGAGAACCTACGAGCAGTACTTC
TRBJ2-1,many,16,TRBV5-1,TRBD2,CASSLTGTRAYNEQFF,TGCGCCAGCAGCTTAACCGGGACTAGAGCCTACAATGAGCAGTTCTTC
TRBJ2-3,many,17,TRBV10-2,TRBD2,CASIPAGSSGRADTQYF,TGCGCCAGCATCCCCGCTGGGAGTAGCGGGAGAGCGGATACGCAGTATTTT
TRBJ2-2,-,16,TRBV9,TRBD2,CASSLVGTSGRRELFF,TGTGCCAGCAGCCTAGTCGGGACTAGCGGGAGGAGGGAGCTGTTTTTT
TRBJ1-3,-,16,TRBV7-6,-,CASSYLSGVSGNTIYF,TGTGCCAGCAGCTACCTTTCAGGGGTCTCTGGAAACACCATATATTTT
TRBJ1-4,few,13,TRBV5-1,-,CASSFGSNEKLFF,TGCGCCAGCAGCTTCGGATCGAATGAAAAACTGTTTTTT
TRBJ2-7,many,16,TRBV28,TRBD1,CASSLLESGTDYEQYF,TGTGCCAGCAGTTTATTAGAGTCCGGGACAGACTACGAGCAGTACTTC
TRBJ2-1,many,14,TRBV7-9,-,CASSLKGSYNEQFF,TGTGCCAGCAGCTTAAAGGGCTCCTACAATGAGCAGTTCTTC
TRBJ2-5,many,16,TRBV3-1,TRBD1,CASSQRDRGFQETQYF,TGTGCCAGCAGCCAAAGGGACAGGGGGTTCCAAGAGACCCAGTACTTC
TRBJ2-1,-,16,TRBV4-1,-,CASSQGVPPSYNEQFF,TGCGCCAGCAGCCAAGGTGTTCCCCCCTCCTACAATGAGCAGTTCTTC
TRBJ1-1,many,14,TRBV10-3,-,CAISESAGNTEAFF,TGTGCCATCAGTGAGTCGGCAGGCAACACTGAAGCTTTCTTT
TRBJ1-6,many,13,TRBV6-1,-,CASSGTTDSPLHF,TGTGCCAGCTCCGGGACGACGGATTCACCCCTCCACTTT
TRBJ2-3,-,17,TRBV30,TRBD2,CAWSRGRALMVGDTQYF,TGTGCCTGGAGTAGAGGGAGGGCCCTCATGGTTGGAGATACGCAGTATTTT
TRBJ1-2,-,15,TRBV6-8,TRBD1,CASSYSLGTDGRYTF,TGTGCCAGCAGTTACTCTCTGGGGACAGATGGGCGCTACACCTTC
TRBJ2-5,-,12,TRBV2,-,CASRTTGETQYF,TGTGCCAGCAGAACTACCGGGGAGACCCAGTACTTC
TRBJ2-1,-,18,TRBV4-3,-,CASSQESYDAGSYNEQFF,TGCGCCAGCAGCCAAGAATCTTACGATGCGGGCTCCTACAATGAGCAGTTCTTC
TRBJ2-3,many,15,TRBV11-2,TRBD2,CASSARLAVTDTQYF,TGTGCCAGCAGCGCCCGCCTAGCGGTCACAGATACGCAGTATTTT
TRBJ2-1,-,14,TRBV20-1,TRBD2,CSAGGTSGRNEQFF,TGCAGTGCTGGGGGGACTAGCGGGAGAAATGAGCAGTTCTTC
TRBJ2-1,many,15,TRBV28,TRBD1,CASSGRDRVTAEQFF,TGTGCCAGCAGTGGCCGGGACAGGGTGACCGCCGAGCAGTTCTTC
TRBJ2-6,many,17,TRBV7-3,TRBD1,CASSLPGGATGANVLTF,TGTGCCAGCAGCTTACCAGGGGGCGCGACTGGGGCCAACGTCCTGACTTTC
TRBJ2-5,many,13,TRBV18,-,CASSPNVQETQYF,TGTGCCAGCTCACCAAACGTACAAGAGACCCAGTACTTC
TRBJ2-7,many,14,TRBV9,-,CASSPGRGSYEQYF,TGTGCCAGCAGCCCGGGGCGCGGCTCCTACGAGCAGTACTTC
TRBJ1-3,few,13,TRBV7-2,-,CASSPRRRNTIYF,TGTGCCAGCAGCCCCAGACGCCGAAACACCATATATTTT
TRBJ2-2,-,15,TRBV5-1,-,CASTPTSLNTGELFF,TGCGCCAGCACCCCGACTAGTTTGAACACCGGGGAGCTGTTTTTT
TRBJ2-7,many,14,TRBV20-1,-,CSAREIVTTYEQYF,TGCAGTGCTAGAGAGATTGTTACGACCTACGAGCAGTACTTC
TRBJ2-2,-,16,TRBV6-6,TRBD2,CASSYRLAGRTGELFF,TGTGCCAGCAGTTACCGTCTAGCGGGACGCACCGGGGAGCTGTTTTTT